The subject of this entry is one TCR beta chain. It has no known antigen specificity. Nothing much larger sits one base from this clone, and base qualities are not available. These data originate in a study of somatic mutations in cytotoxic T cells in rheumatoid arthritis (dated by TCRdb to between 2016 and 2019). As for the study more broadly: Peripheral blood (approximately 27 ml EDTA) was collected from patients immediately after diagnosis and before any treatment began. Some T-cell populations stained with V beta antibodies were sorted by flow on a FACSAria II or Sony SH800 to nearly 100% purity, with sorted V beta1+ cells additionally subjected to TCRB sequencing. Whether expanded CD8+ T-cell clones in untreated, newly diagnosed rheumatoid arthritis carry somatic mutations was the study question, and clonality was characterized with TCRB deep sequencing. TCRB deep sequencing covered approximately 69 patients with rheumatoid arthritis along with 20 healthy controls. Patient and control groups had essentially identical median ages.

On an AutoMACS, CD4+ and CD8+ cells were isolated via positive magnetic bead selection, and their purity was verified by flow cytometry. After a first flow cytometry screen using a TCR V beta antibody panel, clonal expansions were characterized through TCRB deep sequencing of sorted CD8+ fractions. Isolation of peripheral blood mononuclear cells was done through Ficoll-Paque PLUS density gradient separation. DNA from CD4-enriched, CD8-enriched or PBMC samples was extracted using Nucleospin Tissue or Tissue XS kits and then quantified on a Qubit 2.0 fluorometer. What the work shows at the level of the full study, not this receptor alone: An increase of CD8+ clonality with age was seen in patients (Spearman r ≈ 0.49) but not in healthy controls. The largest CD8+ clone made up more than 20% of CD8+ cells in 8 of 65 patients, and blood and synovial fluid shared several identical CD8+ TCRB sequences. CD8+ T-cell clonality did not differ significantly between rheumatoid arthritis patients and age-matched healthy controls. The antigen targets of the expanded CD8+ clones were unknown, and absence from virus-specific databases did not rule out viral specificity.

The immunoSEQ assay was applied to genomic DNA for TCRB CDR3 sequencing. The authors' analysis ran thus. Only a few patient CD8+ clones larger than 1% matched published virus-specific TCRB sequences when compared against them. Analyses were restricted to productive TCRB rearrangements. Clonality was expressed as a Shannon entropy-based productive clonality index, with each clone defined by a unique TCRB CDR3 sequence. The template counts of each clone relative to the total templates per sample were used to calculate repertoire overlap between two samples. V-gene usage from TCRB sequencing and V-gene usage measured by flow cytometry were correlated (Spearman r of about 0.62). This immuneACCESS table, as held by TCRdb, lists in-frame sequences with V and J called but not all clones. Of the missing ones, under half trace to an unresolved V gene in checked studies; the others have no known cause. V, J and clone size reflect that table, while D and trimming were determined from the DNA. For this sample the table gives some 11,000 clones, of which 79% were detected only once. The ten largest account for roughly 35% of the sample.

This TCR was sampled from an adult with rheumatoid arthritis. Material: CD8+ T cells sorted from blood.

CDR3 reads: CASSAIPTGATNEKLFF. The sequenced DNA: TGCGCCAGCAGCGCGATCCCTACAGGGGCAACTAATGAAAAACTGTTTTTT. Recombination connected TRBV5-1 to TRBJ1-4; 7 junctional bases match TRBD1. Its CDR3 holds 17 amino acids, cysteine through phenylalanine. Only the CDR3 portion is preserved as DNA: 51 bases, with reading frame beginning at the first base. Trimming accounts for 4 bases at V and 0 bases at J, while the number of junction bases matched to no gene is 9. In the germline V gene, CDR1 corresponds to SGHRS and CDR2 to YFSETQ.